This T cell receptor (beta chain) was obtained from a study of preoperative IRX-2 immunotherapy in early breast cancer (dated by TCRdb to between 2018 and 2021). On this clone itself: There is no known antigen for this receptor. Base qualities are not recorded, but no much larger clone differs from it by a single base.

What the treatment or condition label conveys for this sample: preoperative locoregional IRX-2 cytokine immunotherapy. The samples were obtained from a phase Ib study that tested preoperative, locoregional IRX-2 cytokine immunotherapy meant to prime immune responses. The donors were early-stage breast cancer patients who were given IRX-2 prior to surgery. Library construction relied on the immunoSEQ multiplex PCR assay. As stored in TCRdb, this immuneACCESS dataset retains in-frame rearrangements with V and J assigned. A fraction of the clones does not appear; measured against another copy, unresolved V genes explain less than half of the discrepancy, and the remainder lacks a known reason. For this sample the table gives 20,000 to 30,000 clones, of which just under 80% were detected only once. Of the sample, about 2.4% falls within the top ten clones. Specimen: lymph node tissue, collected before IRX-2 immunotherapy. The receptor was derived from a human donor with breast cancer.

The DNA reads as follows: TGTGCCAGCAGTTACGGAGGGGGCCTGAACTATGGCTACACCTTC. This gives the protein CASSYGGGLNYGYTF. The chain is encoded by TRBV6-8 joined to TRBJ1-2; 7 bases in the middle match TRBD1. V trim: 2 bases; J trim: 2 bases; unmatched bases: 5. The CDR3 holds 15 amino acids from the cysteine to the phenylalanine. Of all the DNA, just the CDR3 is kept, 45 bases in frame from base 1. CDR1 is given as MNHGY and CDR2 as SAAAGT, both from the germline V gene.